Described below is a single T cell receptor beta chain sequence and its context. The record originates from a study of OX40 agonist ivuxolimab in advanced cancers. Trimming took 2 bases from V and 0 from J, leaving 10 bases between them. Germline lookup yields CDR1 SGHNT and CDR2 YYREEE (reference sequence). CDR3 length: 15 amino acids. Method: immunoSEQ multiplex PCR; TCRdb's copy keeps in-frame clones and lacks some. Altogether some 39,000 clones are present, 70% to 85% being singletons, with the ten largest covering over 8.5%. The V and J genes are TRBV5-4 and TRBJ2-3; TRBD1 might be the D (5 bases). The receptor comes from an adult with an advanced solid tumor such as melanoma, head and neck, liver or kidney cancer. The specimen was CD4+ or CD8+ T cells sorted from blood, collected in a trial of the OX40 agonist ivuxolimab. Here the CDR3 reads CASSFRTSSTDTQYF. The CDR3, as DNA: TGTGCCAGCAGCTTCAGGACATCGAGCACAGATACGCAGTATTTT.